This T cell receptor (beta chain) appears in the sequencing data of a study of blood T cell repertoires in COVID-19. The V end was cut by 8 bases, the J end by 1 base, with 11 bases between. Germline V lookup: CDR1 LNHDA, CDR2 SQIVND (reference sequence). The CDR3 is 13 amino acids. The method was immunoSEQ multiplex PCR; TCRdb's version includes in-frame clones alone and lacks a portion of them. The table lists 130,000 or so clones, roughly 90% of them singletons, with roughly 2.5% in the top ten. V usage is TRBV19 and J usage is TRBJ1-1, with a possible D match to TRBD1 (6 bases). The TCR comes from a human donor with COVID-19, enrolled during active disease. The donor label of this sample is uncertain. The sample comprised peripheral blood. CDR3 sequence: CASRGTPNTEAFF. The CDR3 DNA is TGTGCCAGTCGAGGGACACCGAACACTGAAGCTTTCTTT.